This entry lists 30 T cell receptor beta chains sequenced from one sample in a study of cytomegalovirus exposure and HLA in healthy donors. PCR primers comprised 60 Vbeta and 13 Jbeta primers. Sequencing used immunoSEQ multiplex PCR; TCRdb keeps in-frame clones, though not all of them. The sample lists approximately 40,000 clones, 70% to 85% occurring once. Sequenced sample: PBMCs. The receptors stem from a woman younger than 35 in good health and CMV-seropositive.

The chain couples TRBV7-3 to TRBJ1-2; 8 nucleotides agree with TRBD1. Losses at the gene ends were 8 bases for V and 5 bases for J; bases not matched to a gene: 7. CDR1 is SGHTA and CDR2 is FQGTGA in the germline V gene. The CDR3 consists of 13 residues. The CDR3 protein is CASRGQEVYGYTF. The CDR3 DNA reads TGTGCCAGCCGGGGACAGGAAGTGTATGGCTACACCTTC.

The gene calls are TRBV30 and TRBJ1-1; the D gene is possibly TRBD1 (6 bases). Germline V gene lookup returns CDR1 GTSNPN and CDR2 SVGIG (reference sequence). This CDR3 has 12 residues. Here the CDR3 reads CAGAAGNTEAFF. In nucleotides, the CDR3 is TGTGCGGGGGCGGCGGGGAACACTGAAGCTTTCTTT. Full variable domain (outside the CDR3, taken from reference TRBV30 and TRBJ1-1): SQTIHQWPATLVQPVGSPLSLECTVEGTSNPNLYWYRQAAGRGLQLLFYSVGIGQISSEVPQNLSASRPQDRQFILSSKKLLLSDSGFYLCAGAAGNTEAFFGQGTRLTVV.

The J gene is TRBJ2-7, the V gene TRBV5-1, with D unresolved. Germline CDR1 and CDR2: SGHRS and YFSETQ. CDR3 length equals 13 residues. Trimming left V 0 bases short and J 0 bases short, with 4 bases between. The DNA of the CDR3 is TGCGCCAGCAGCTTGGTTAGCTCCTACGAGCAGTACTTC. Its translation: CASSLVSSYEQYF.

V gene TRBV25-1 combines with J gene TRBJ2-7, with D possibly being TRBD2 (5 bases). CDR1 is MGHDK and CDR2 is SYGVNS in the germline V gene. The V and J ends lost 8 bases and 3 bases respectively, with 5 bases between them. This CDR3 region has 10 residues. Here the CDR3 DNA reads TGTGCCAGCGGAGGCTACGAGCAGTACTTC. Amino acids: CASGGYEQYF.

The chain recombines TRBV30 with TRBJ2-5; D is possibly TRBD1 (6 bases). Trimming left V 5 bases short and J 2 bases short, with 12 bases between. CDR3 size: 13 residues. From germline, CDR1 is GTSNPN and CDR2 SVGIG (reference sequence). DNA for the CDR3: TGTGCCTGGGACCCGGGGACACAAGAGACCCAGTACTTC. This encodes CAWDPGTQETQYF.

The V gene is TRBV28, the J gene TRBJ2-7, with TRBD2 matching over 10 bases. The CDR3 loop spans 16 amino acids. Trimming took 7 bases from V and 5 from J; bases not matched to a gene: 14. The germline gives CDR1 MDHEN, CDR2 SYDVKM. This CDR3 reads CASIYRDLAGVDEQYF. CDR3 sequence (DNA): TGTGCCAGCATTTACAGGGACCTAGCGGGAGTAGACGAGCAGTACTTC.

The chain links TRBV5-5 to TRBJ2-1, with 16 nucleotides matching TRBD2. Germline CDR1 is SGHKS and CDR2 is YYEKEE (reference sequence). The junction had 12 bases not matched to a gene; V was cut back by 4 bases and J by 8 bases. The CDR3 is 18 residues long. The CDR3 coding sequence is TGTGCCAGCAGCCCTACCCCGGGACTAGCGGGGGGGCAAGATGAGCAGTTCTTC. Encoded protein: CASSPTPGLAGGQDEQFF.

The genes are TRBV15 and TRBJ2-3, with a weak D call TRBD1 (5 bases). Germline-derived CDR1 and CDR2 are LNHNV and YYDKDF (reference sequence). The CDR3 extends over 14 amino acids. With 1 base removed from V and 1 base from J, the gap between germline ends came to 6 bases. This CDR3 reads CATSRGTRTDTQYF. The CDR3 coding sequence is TGTGCCACCAGCAGAGGGACACGCACAGATACGCAGTATTTT.

V gene TRBV6-5 combines with J gene TRBJ1-2; 9 bases map to TRBD1. Germline loops: CDR1 MNHEY, CDR2 SVGAGI. This CDR3 region has 15 residues. Losses at the gene ends were 6 bases for V and 4 bases for J; bases not matched to a gene: 9. Here the CDR3 DNA reads TGTGCCAGCAGACCCACAGGACAGGGGTCCTATGGCTACACCTTC. It codes for CASRPTGQGSYGYTF.

The rearrangement uses TRBV7-8 and TRBJ1-5; 7 bases fit TRBD1. Germline values: CDR1 SGHVS, CDR2 FQNEAQ. The CDR3 runs to 14 residues. Germline trimming cut 1 base from V and 6 bases from J; bases unmatched to any gene: 3. In DNA form, the CDR3 reads TGTGCCAGCAGCTTAGGCCAGGGGGGTCAGCCCCAGCATTTT. Encoded protein: CASSLGQGGQPQHF. The full variable domain, completed using reference TRBV7-8 and TRBJ1-5, is GAGVSQSPRYKVAKRGQDVALRCDPISGHVSLFWYQQALGQGPEFLTYFQNEAQLDKSGLPSDRFFAERPEGSVSTLKIQRTQQEDSAVYLCASSLGQGGQPQHFGDGTRLSIL.

The V call is TRBV13, the J call TRBJ2-7, with a tentative D call TRBD2 (6 bases). V was pared by 5 bases and J by 0 bases, with 14 bases between. Germline lookup yields CDR1 PRHDT and CDR2 FYEKMQ (reference sequence). The CDR3 has 15 residues. The CDR3 is CASSDRGDDSYEQYF. The CDR3 bases are TGTGCCAGCAGCGACCGCGGGGACGACTCCTACGAGCAGTACTTC.

The chain couples TRBV14 to TRBJ1-1, with D perhaps matching TRBD1 (5 bases). Germline V lookup: CDR1 SGHDN, CDR2 FVKESK. The CDR3 runs 16 residues. The ends were cut back, 4 bases at V and 0 bases at J, with 15 bases in the middle. CDR3 protein: CASSRMVRGMNTEAFF. In DNA, the CDR3 is TGTGCCAGCAGCCGCATGGTCCGGGGGATGAACACTGAAGCTTTCTTT.

This rearrangement joins TRBV20-1 to TRBJ2-1, with unresolved D. This CDR3 is 10 amino acids long. CDR1 and CDR2 from the germline V gene are DFQATT and SNEGSKA (reference sequence). V lost 8 bases to trimming and J lost 12 bases, with 14 bases between them. As DNA, the CDR3 is TGCAGTTACCAGCAGGAAACGCAGTTCTTC. This codes for CSYQQETQFF.

V is TRBV18 and J is TRBJ2-7; a weak D match, TRBD1 (6 bases). Germline values: CDR1 KGHSH, CDR2 LQKENI. V was trimmed by 6 bases and J by 5 bases, leaving 17 bases between them. The CDR3 length is 14 residues. The CDR3 DNA reads TGTGCCAGCTCTGGACAGTCCACGAGGAACGAGCAGTACTTC. Its protein product is CASSGQSTRNEQYF. Using reference TRBV18 and TRBJ2-7 for the parts outside the CDR3, the full variable domain is NAGVMQNPRHLVRRRGQEARLRCSPMKGHSHVYWYRQLPEEGLKFMVYLQKENIIDESGMPKERFSAEFPKEGPSILRIQQVVRGDSAAYFCASSGQSTRNEQYFGPGTRLTVT.

This chain links TRBV7-8 with TRBJ1-5; possible D gene TRBD1, 6 bases. The CDR3 consists of 16 residues. Germline lookup yields CDR1 SGHVS and CDR2 FQNEAQ. The V gene lost 6 bases and the J gene lost 6 bases, with 21 bases spanning the gap. CDR3: CASRDNTGTRVQPQHF. The CDR3 DNA follows: TGTGCCAGCAGGGATAATACAGGGACAAGGGTTCAGCCCCAGCATTTT. The variable domain in full, completed from reference TRBV7-8 and TRBJ1-5, reads GAGVSQSPRYKVAKRGQDVALRCDPISGHVSLFWYQQALGQGPEFLTYFQNEAQLDKSGLPSDRFFAERPEGSVSTLKIQRTQQEDSAVYLCASRDNTGTRVQPQHFGDGTRLSIL.

The chain links TRBV5-5 to TRBJ2-7; possible D gene TRBD2, 6 bases. The CDR3 sequence is 14 residues long. V lost 4 bases and J 0 bases, leaving 11 bases between the germline ends. Germline V gene lookup returns CDR1 SGHKS and CDR2 YYEKEE (reference sequence). The CDR3 DNA follows: TGTGCCAGCAGCCGGGACTCGAACTCCTACGAGCAGTACTTC. Translation: CASSRDSNSYEQYF. Full variable domain (remainder filled in from reference TRBV5-5 and TRBJ2-7): DAGVTQSPTHLIKTRGQQVTLRCSPISGHKSVSWYQQVLGQGPQFIFQYYEKEERGRGNFPDRFSARQFPNYSSELNVNALLLGDSALYLCASSRDSNSYEQYFGPGTRLTVT.

This chain links TRBV5-1 with TRBJ2-5; D not resolved. The CDR3 runs to 14 residues. Germline CDR1 and CDR2: SGHRS and YFSETQ. V dropped 2 bases and J dropped 0 bases, with 8 bases sitting between them. CDR3 in amino acids: CASSFRSNQETQYF. The CDR3, as DNA: TGCGCCAGCAGCTTTAGGAGTAACCAAGAGACCCAGTACTTC. Based on the CDR3 plus reference TRBV5-1 and TRBJ2-5, the full variable domain is KAGVTQTPRYLIKTRGQQVTLSCSPISGHRSVSWYQQTPGQGLQFLFEYFSETQRNKGNFPGRFSGRQFSNSRSEMNVSTLELGDSALYLCASSFRSNQETQYFGPGTRLLVL.

The chain has TRBV27 and TRBJ1-1; weak D call: TRBD1 (6 bases). The CDR3 has 15 residues. The germline CDR1 and CDR2 sequences are MNHEY and SMNVEV (reference sequence). Deletions cut 7 bases from V and 5 bases from J, with 20 bases between. The CDR3 bases are TGTGCCAGCAACGGGGGGCTTTCCCTAAAGACTGAAGCTTTCTTT. Amino acids: CASNGGLSLKTEAFF.

The chain joins TRBV11-3 to TRBJ2-7; 9 positions agree with TRBD2. The CDR3 covers 19 residues. CDR1 and CDR2 (germline): SGHNT, YENEEA. J was trimmed by 4 bases and V by 5 bases; bases with no gene match: 21. This CDR3 is CASSPRPGGSGSPTYEQYF. In nucleotides, the CDR3 is TGTGCCAGCAGCCCGCGCCCCGGTGGTAGCGGGAGCCCCACTTACGAGCAGTACTTC.

This chain joins TRBV5-1 and TRBJ2-2, with unresolved D. The CDR3 extends over 15 amino acids. Trimming took 0 bases from V and 1 from J, leaving 7 bases between them. Per germline, CDR1 SGHRS and CDR2 YFSETQ. The CDR3 region is CASSLGDLNTGELFF. DNA for the CDR3: TGCGCCAGCAGCTTGGGCGACTTGAACACCGGGGAGCTGTTTTTT.

The chain recombines TRBV4-2 with TRBJ2-7; 9 nucleotides line up with TRBD1. Looked up from germline, CDR1 is LGHNA and CDR2 is YNFKEQ. This CDR3 contains 15 residues. V shed 5 bases, J shed 2 bases, and the junction held 7 bases outside the gene matches. The DNA for the CDR3 is TGTGCCAGCAGCAGATACGGGACAGGGCCCTACGAGCAGTACTTC. Encoded protein: CASSRYGTGPYEQYF.

This chain links TRBV7-2 with TRBJ2-7; TRBD2 aligns across 7 bases. V trimming: 0 bases; J trimming: 4 bases; junction bases outside the gene matches: 0. CDR1 is SGHTA and CDR2 is FQGNSA in the germline V gene. This CDR3 region has 13 residues. CDR3 nucleotide sequence: TGTGCCAGCAGCTTAGCGGGAGGGTACGAGCAGTACTTC. Translating it yields CASSLAGGYEQYF.

The chain recombines TRBV7-2 with TRBJ2-3, with a weak D call TRBD1 (6 bases). The CDR3 has 17 amino acids. V was pared by 5 bases and J by 2 bases, with 20 bases between. The germline V gene encodes CDR1 SGHTA and CDR2 FQGNSA. CDR3 sequence: CASSPRGQNLITDTQYF. The CDR3 nucleotides read TGTGCCAGCAGCCCACGAGGACAGAACCTCATCACAGATACGCAGTATTTT.

This rearrangement joins TRBV2 to TRBJ2-7; TRBD2 might be the D (5 bases). The CDR3 extends over 15 amino acids. Germline loops: CDR1 SNHLY, CDR2 FYNNEI. V lost 6 bases to trimming and J lost 1 base, with 16 bases between them. CDR3 protein: CASRRGLDGSYEQYF. In DNA, the CDR3 is TGTGCCAGCAGACGAGGGTTGGACGGGTCCTACGAGCAGTACTTC. Full variable domain (outside the CDR3, taken from reference TRBV2 and TRBJ2-7): EPEVTQTPSHQVTQMGQEVILRCVPISNHLYFYWYRQILGQKVEFLVSFYNNEISEKSEIFDDQFSVERPDGSNFTLKIRSTKLEDSAMYFCASRRGLDGSYEQYFGPGTRLTVT.

V gene TRBV19 combines with J gene TRBJ2-7, with 7 bases matching TRBD1. Trimming removed 8 bases from V and 2 bases from J; junction bases left unmatched: 9. Germline V CDR1 and CDR2: LNHDA, SQIVND (reference sequence). The CDR3 has 14 residues. The CDR3 bases are TGTGCCAGTTCCCCGGACAGGATAACCTACGAGCAGTACTTC. Translating gives CASSPDRITYEQYF.

The chain links TRBV20-1 to TRBJ2-7; D unresolved. The germline V gene encodes CDR1 DFQATT and CDR2 SNEGSKA (reference sequence). Trimming shortened V by 4 bases and J by 3 bases, and 4 bases separated the two germline ends. CDR3 length: 10 residues. DNA of the CDR3: TGCAGTGCTACAGTCTACGAGCAGTACTTC. This encodes CSATVYEQYF.

This chain connects TRBV7-9 to TRBJ2-2, with D hard to call. V was shortened by 5 bases and J by 3 bases, with 10 bases between the two germline ends. Germline CDR1 is SEHNR and CDR2 is FQNEAQ (reference sequence). The CDR3 totals 14 residues. CDR3 bases: TGTGCCAGCAGCGCGCCCACGGACACCGGGGAGCTGTTTTTT. It encodes CASSAPTDTGELFF.

The V and J genes are TRBV19 and TRBJ1-5; 10 bases are shared with TRBD1. Germline-derived CDR1 and CDR2 are LNHDA and SQIVND (reference sequence). V lost 5 bases to trimming and J lost 3 bases; unmatched junction nucleotides: 10. The CDR3 spans 17 residues. This CDR3 is CASSANPGTGANQPQHF. In DNA, the CDR3 is TGTGCCAGTAGTGCAAACCCCGGGACAGGGGCCAATCAGCCCCAGCATTTT.

This sequence joins TRBV7-9 and TRBJ2-7, with TRBD2 matching over 10 bases. The V gene's germline CDR1 is SEHNR and CDR2 FQNEAQ (reference sequence). CDR3 length equals 15 residues. Losses at the gene ends were 5 bases for V and 6 bases for J; bases not matched to a gene: 10. CDR3 DNA: TGTGCCAGCAGCGGATTGAGCGGGAGGGAGGGCGAGCAGTACTTC. It yields the protein CASSGLSGREGEQYF.

The chain uses TRBV7-2 and TRBJ2-1; unclear D gene. V was clipped by 0 bases and J by 8 bases, with 20 bases between them. Per the germline V gene, CDR1 is SGHTA and CDR2 is FQGNSA. This CDR3 has 17 amino acids. The CDR3 sequence is CASSLAPQRSHTYEQFF. For the CDR3, the DNA is TGTGCCAGCAGCTTAGCCCCCCAGCGTTCACATACTTATGAGCAGTTCTTC.